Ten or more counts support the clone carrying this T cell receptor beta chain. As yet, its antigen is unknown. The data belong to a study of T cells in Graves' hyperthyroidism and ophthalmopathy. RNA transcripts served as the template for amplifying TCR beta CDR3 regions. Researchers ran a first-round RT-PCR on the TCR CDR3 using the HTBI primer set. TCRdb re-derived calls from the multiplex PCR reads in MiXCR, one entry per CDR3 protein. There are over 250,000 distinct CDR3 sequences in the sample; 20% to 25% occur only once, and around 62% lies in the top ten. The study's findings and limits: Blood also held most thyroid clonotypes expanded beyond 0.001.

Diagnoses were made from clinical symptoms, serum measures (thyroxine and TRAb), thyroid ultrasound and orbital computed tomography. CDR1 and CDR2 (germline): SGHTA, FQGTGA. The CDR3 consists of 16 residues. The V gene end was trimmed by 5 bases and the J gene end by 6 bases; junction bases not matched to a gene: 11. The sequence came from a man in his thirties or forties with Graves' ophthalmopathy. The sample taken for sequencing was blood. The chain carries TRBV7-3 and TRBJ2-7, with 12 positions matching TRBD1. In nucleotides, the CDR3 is TGTGCCAGCAGCCCCGATGGGACAGGGGGCTGGAGCGAGCAGTACTTC. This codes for CASSPDGTGGWSEQYF. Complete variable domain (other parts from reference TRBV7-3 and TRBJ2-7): GAGVSQTPSNKVTEKGKYVELRCDPISGHTALYWYRQSLGQGPEFLIYFQGTGAADDSGLPNDRFFAVRPEGSVSTLKIQRTERGDSAVYLCASSPDGTGGWSEQYFGPGTRLTVT.